The clone carrying this TCR beta chain was seen repeatedly, ten times or more. These data originate in a study of T cells after yellow fever vaccination. The CDR3 length is 14 residues. With 4 bases clipped from V and 3 bases from J, the junction kept 2 bases outside the gene matches. Germline CDR1 is SGHVS and CDR2 is FNYEAQ. The study, taken as a whole, reports: Abundant clonotypes from the bulk population could get into FACS-sorted repertoires as contaminants.

They built TCR cDNA with 5'RACE template switching, a step that put in a universal primer site and UMIs. TCRdb re-derived calls from the 5' RACE reads in MiXCR, one entry per CDR3 protein. The sample holds about 45,000 distinct CDR3 sequences, about 6.8% seen once. Source: CD8+ T cells not binding an NS4B(214-222) dextramer, sorted from PBMCs, taken 45 days after the yellow fever booster vaccination. The V and J genes are TRBV7-6 and TRBJ2-3; the match to TRBD2 covers 9 bases. This TCR was recovered from a man aged 30 to 45 who received the YFV17D yellow fever vaccine. CDR3 sequence reads: CASSYAGGTDTQYF. The CDR3 nucleotides read TGTGCCAGCAGCTACGCGGGAGGGACAGATACGCAGTATTTT.